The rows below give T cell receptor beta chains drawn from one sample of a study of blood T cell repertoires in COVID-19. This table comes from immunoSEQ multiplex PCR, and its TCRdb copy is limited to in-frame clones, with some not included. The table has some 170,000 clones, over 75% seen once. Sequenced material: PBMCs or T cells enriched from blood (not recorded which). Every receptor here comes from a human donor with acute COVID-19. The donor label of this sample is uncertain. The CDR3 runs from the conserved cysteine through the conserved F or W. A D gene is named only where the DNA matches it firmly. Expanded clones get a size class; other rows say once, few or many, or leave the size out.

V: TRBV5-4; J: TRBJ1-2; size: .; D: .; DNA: TGTGCCAGCAGCCGGGGGGCTGGCTACACCTTC; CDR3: CASSRGAGYTF
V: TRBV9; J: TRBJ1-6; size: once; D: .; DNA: TGTGCCAGCAGCGTCGGGGACATCCGGTCACCCCTCCACTTT; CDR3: CASSVGDIRSPLHF
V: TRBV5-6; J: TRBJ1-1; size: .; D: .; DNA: TGTGCCAGCAGGGAGGGGTTGGGGTCGGGGAACACTGAAGCTTTCTTT; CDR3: CASREGLGSGNTEAFF
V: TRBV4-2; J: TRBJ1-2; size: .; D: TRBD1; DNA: TGTGCCAGCAGCCAAGTTTCCGGGACAGGAAATGGCTACACCTTC; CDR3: CASSQVSGTGNGYTF
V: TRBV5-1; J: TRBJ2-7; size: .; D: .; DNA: TGCGCCAGCAGCTCCATTAGCTCCTACGAGCAGTACTTC; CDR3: CASSSISSYEQYF
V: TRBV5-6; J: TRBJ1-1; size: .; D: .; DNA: TGTGCCAGCAGCTACGGGTCTCTGAACACTGAAGCTTTCTTT; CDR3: CASSYGSLNTEAFF
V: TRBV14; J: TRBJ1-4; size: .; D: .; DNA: TGTGCCAGCAGCCAGTTAAATGAAAAACTGTTTTTT; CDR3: CASSQLNEKLFF
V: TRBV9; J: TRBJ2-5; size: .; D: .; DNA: TGTGCCAGCAGCGTAGGGGGACAGTACGGAGGGGAGACCCAGTACTTC; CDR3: CASSVGGQYGGETQYF
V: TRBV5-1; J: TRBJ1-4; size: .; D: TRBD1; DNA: TGCGCCAGCAGTCTGGACAGGGGGTCAGGAGGACTGTTTTTT; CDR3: CASSLDRGSGGLFF
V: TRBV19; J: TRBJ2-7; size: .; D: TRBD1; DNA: TGTGCCAGTAGTACCGGGACAGGGGTCGAGCAGTACTTC; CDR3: CASSTGTGVEQYF
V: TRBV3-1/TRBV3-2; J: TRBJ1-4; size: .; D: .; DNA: TGTGCCAGCAGCCAAGACCCAGGGGCGGCTAATGAAAAACTGTTTTTT; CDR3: CASSQDPGAANEKLFF
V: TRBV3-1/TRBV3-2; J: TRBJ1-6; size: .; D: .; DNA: TGTGCCAGCAGCTTGTCACCGGGACTGAAGAATTCACCCCTCCACTTT; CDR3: CASSLSPGLKNSPLHF
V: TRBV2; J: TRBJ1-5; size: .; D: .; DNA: TGTGCCAGCAGTTATGGAGTGTCGCCCCAGCATTTT; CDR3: CASSYGVSPQHF
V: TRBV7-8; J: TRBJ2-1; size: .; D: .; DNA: TGTGCCAGCAGCTTAGTGAGGGTATCCTCCTACAATGAGCAGTTCTTC; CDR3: CASSLVRVSSYNEQFF